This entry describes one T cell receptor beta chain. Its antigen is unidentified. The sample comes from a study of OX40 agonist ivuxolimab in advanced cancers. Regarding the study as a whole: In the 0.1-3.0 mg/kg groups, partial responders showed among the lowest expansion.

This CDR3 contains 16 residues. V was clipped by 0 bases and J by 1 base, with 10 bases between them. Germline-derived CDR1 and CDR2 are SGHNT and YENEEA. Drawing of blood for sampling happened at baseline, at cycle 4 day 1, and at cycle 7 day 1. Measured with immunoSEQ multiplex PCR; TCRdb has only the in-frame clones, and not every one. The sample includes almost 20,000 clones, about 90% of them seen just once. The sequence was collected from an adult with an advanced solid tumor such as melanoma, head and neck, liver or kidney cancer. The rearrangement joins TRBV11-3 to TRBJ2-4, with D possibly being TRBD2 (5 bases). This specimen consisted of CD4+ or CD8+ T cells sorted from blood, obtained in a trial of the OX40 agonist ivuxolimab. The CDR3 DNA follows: TGTGCCAGCAGCTTAGATCTGTTAGCGGCCAAAAACATTCAGTACTTC. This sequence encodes CASSLDLLAAKNIQYF.